Described below is a single TCR beta chain sequence and its context. Its antigen is unidentified. The data belong to a study of CD8 T cells in Susac syndrome. Overall study context: Each patient with Susac syndrome, at the time of blood draw, was therapy-naive, on corticosteroids, or on intravenous immunoglobulin alone.

Random hexamers primed reverse transcription of about 0.5 to 1 ug RNA. The TCR beta CDR3 was amplified by immunoSEQ multiplex PCR across 54 Vbeta, 13 Jbeta. TCRdb redid the calling of the immunoSEQ multiplex PCR reads with MiXCR, one entry per CDR3 protein. Here the sample spans 150,000 or so distinct CDR3 sequences, around 93% being singletons. The T cells that were sequenced for TCR beta were CD8+ and CD4+ cells from blood. The V and J ends lost 5 bases and 6 bases respectively, with 9 bases between them. The CDR3 has 12 amino acids. The germline V gene encodes CDR1 SGHNT and CDR2 YYREEE (reference sequence). Points from the study as a whole: The CD4+ T cell repertoires that were profiled in Susac syndrome showed no clonal expansion.

This TCR came from a human donor with Susac syndrome. This chain uses TRBV5-4 with TRBJ1-5, with a tentative D call TRBD1 (5 bases). Sequenced material: CD4+ T cells from PBMCs. CDR3 DNA: TGTGCCAGCAGTTACCAGGGTCAGCCCCAGCATTTT. It yields the protein CASSYQGQPQHF.